What follows describes a single T cell receptor beta chain. The antigen is undetermined. This specimen belongs to a study of T cell responses to AZD1222 COVID-19 vaccine. Overall study findings and caveats: There were repertoire samples only from the period after the peak T cell response.

Germline CDR1 is SGHVS and CDR2 is FQNEAQ. This CDR3 comprises 14 residues. The V end lost 5 bases, the J end lost 0 bases, and 8 bases lay between the germline ends. Profiled with immunoSEQ multiplex PCR; TCRdb holds only in-frame clones, not every one. The table records 120,000 to 150,000 clones, 90% of them present only once. The genes are TRBV7-8 and TRBJ1-5; D ambiguous. The starting material was peripheral blood, obtained 28 days after the second AZD1222 dose. The sequence was collected from an adult who received the AZD1222 COVID-19 vaccine. Written as DNA, the CDR3 is TGTGCCAGCAGCCCCGAGGCTAGCAATCAGCCCCAGCATTTT. It encodes CASSPEASNQPQHF.